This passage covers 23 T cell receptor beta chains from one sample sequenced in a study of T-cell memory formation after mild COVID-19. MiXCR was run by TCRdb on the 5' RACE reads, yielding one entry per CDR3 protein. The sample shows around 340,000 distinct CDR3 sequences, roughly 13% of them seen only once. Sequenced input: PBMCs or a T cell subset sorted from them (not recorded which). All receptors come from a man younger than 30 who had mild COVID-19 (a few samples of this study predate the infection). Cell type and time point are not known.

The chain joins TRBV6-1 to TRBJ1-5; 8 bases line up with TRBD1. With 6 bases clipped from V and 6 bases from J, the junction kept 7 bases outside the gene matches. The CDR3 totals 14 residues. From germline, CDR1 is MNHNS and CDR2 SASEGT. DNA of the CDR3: TGTGCCAGCAGGGTGACAGGGGAAGGTCAGCCCCAGCATTTT. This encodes CASRVTGEGQPQHF.

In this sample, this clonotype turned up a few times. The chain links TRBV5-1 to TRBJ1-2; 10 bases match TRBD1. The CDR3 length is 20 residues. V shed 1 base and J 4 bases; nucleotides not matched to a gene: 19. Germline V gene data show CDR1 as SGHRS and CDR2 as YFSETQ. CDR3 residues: CASSLPQGRQGALSVYGYTF. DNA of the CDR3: TGCGCCAGCAGCTTGCCCCAAGGGAGACAGGGGGCGTTGAGCGTCTATGGCTACACCTTC. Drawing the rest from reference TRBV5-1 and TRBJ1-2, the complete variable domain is KAGVTQTPRYLIKTRGQQVTLSCSPISGHRSVSWYQQTPGQGLQFLFEYFSETQRNKGNFPGRFSGRQFSNSRSEMNVSTLELGDSALYLCASSLPQGRQGALSVYGYTFGSGTRLTVV.

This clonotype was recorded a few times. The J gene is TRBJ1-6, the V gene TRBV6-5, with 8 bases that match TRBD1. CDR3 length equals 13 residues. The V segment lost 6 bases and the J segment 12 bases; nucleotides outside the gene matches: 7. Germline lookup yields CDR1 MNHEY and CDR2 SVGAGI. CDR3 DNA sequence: TGTGCCAGCAGATCATCAGGGGGCAAACCCCTCCACTTT. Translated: CASRSSGGKPLHF.

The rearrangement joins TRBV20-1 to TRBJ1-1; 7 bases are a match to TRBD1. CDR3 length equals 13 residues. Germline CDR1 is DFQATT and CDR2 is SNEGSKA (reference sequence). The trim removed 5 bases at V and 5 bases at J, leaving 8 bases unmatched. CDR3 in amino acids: CSAENRGETEAFF. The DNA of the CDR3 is TGCAGTGCTGAAAACAGGGGAGAAACTGAAGCTTTCTTT.

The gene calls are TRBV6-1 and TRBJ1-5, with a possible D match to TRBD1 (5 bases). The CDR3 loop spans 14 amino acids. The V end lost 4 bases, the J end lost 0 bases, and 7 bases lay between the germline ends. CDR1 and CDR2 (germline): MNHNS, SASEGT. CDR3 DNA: TGTGCCAGCAGTGTGGGGGGTAGCAATCAGCCCCAGCATTTT. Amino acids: CASSVGGSNQPQHF.

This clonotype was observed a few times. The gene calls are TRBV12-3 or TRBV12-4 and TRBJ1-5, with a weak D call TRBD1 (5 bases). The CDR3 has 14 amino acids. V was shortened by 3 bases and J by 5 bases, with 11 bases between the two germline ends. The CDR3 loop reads CASSFFGGYQPQHF. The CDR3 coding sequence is TGTGCCAGCAGTTTTTTTGGGGGTTATCAGCCCCAGCATTTT.

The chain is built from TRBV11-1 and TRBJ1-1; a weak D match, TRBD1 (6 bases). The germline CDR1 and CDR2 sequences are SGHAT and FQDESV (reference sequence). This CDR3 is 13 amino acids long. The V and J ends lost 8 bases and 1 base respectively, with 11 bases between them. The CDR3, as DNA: TGTGCCAGCGGGACACAGCGGAACACTGAAGCTTTCTTT. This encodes CASGTQRNTEAFF.

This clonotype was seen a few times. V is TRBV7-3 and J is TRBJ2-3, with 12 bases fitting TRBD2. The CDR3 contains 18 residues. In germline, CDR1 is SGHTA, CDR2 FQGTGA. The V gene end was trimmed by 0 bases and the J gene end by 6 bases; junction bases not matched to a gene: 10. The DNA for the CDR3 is TGTGCCAGCAGCTTAACACCGACTAGCGGGGGAAGGTTGGATACGCAGTATTTT. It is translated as CASSLTPTSGGRLDTQYF.

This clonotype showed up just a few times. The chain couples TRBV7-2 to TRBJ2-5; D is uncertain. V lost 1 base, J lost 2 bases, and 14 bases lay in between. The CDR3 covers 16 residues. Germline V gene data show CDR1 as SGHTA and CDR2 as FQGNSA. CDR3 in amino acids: CASSLVATAVQETQYF. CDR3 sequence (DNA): TGTGCCAGCAGCTTAGTTGCTACAGCCGTTCAAGAGACCCAGTACTTC.

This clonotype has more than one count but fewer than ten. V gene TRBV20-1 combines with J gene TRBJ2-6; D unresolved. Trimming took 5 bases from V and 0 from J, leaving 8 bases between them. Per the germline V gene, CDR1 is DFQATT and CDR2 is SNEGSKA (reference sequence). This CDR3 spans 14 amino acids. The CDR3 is CSAGSVSGANVLTF. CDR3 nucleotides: TGCAGTGCTGGATCAGTCTCTGGGGCCAACGTCCTGACTTTC.

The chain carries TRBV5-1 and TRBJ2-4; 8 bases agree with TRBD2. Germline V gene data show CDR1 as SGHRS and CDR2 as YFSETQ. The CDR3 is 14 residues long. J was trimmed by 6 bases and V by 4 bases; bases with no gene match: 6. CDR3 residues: CASSPGGQGNIQYF. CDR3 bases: TGCGCCAGCAGCCCGGGAGGGCAGGGAAACATTCAGTACTTC.

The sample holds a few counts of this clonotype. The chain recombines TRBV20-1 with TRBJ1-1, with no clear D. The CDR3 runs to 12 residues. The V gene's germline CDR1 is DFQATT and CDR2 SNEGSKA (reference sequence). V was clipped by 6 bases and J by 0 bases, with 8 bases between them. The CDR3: CSANPLNTEAFF. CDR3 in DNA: TGCAGTGCCAATCCGTTGAACACTGAAGCTTTCTTT.

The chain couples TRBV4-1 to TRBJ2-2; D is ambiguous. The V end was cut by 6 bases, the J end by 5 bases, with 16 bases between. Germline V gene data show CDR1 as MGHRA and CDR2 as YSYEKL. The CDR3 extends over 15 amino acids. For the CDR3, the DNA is TGCGCCAGCAGACTCAGCTTTTTCCAGACCGGGGAGCTGTTTTTT. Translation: CASRLSFFQTGELFF.

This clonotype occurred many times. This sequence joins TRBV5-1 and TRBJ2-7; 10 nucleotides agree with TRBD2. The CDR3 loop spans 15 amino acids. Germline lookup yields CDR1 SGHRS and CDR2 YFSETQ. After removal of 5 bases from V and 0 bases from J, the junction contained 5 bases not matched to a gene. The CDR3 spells CASSFSGGLSYEQYF. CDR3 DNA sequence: TGCGCCAGCAGTTTTAGCGGGGGGCTCTCCTACGAGCAGTACTTC. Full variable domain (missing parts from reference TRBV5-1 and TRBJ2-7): KAGVTQTPRYLIKTRGQQVTLSCSPISGHRSVSWYQQTPGQGLQFLFEYFSETQRNKGNFPGRFSGRQFSNSRSEMNVSTLELGDSALYLCASSFSGGLSYEQYFGPGTRLTVT.

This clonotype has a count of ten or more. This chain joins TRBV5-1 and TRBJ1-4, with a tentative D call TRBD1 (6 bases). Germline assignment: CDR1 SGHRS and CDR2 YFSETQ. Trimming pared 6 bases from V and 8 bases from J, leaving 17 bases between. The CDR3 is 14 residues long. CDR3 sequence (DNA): TGCGCCAGCACCCGACAGGCCCCGGGGGAAAAACTGTTTTTT. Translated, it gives CASTRQAPGEKLFF.

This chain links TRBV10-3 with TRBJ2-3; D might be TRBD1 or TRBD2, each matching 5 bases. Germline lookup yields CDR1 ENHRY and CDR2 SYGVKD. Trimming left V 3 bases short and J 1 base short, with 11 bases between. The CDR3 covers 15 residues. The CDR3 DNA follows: TGTGCCATCAGTGAAGGGACGGGCCGCACAGATACGCAGTATTTT. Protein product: CAISEGTGRTDTQYF.

The CDR3 bases are TGTGCCAGCAGTGCACGGGGCGGAAGGCTGTTTTTT. It encodes CASSARGGRLFF. The V call is TRBV6-5, the J call TRBJ2-2, with D possibly called TRBD1 or TRBD2 (5 bases each). CDR3 length: 12 residues. Germline CDR1 MNHEY, CDR2 SVGAGI. The V gene lost 5 bases and the J gene lost 13 bases, with 14 bases spanning the gap.

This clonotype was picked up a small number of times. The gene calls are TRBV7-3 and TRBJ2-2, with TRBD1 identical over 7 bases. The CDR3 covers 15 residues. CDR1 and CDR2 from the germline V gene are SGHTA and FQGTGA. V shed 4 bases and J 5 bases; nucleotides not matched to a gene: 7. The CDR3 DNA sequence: TGTGCCAGCAGCTATACCGGGACAGAAACCGGGGAGCTGTTTTTT. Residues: CASSYTGTETGELFF.

CDR3: CASSLSRREAFF. In DNA form, the CDR3 reads TGTGCCAGCAGCTTATCGCGAAGGGAAGCTTTCTTT. The V gene is TRBV7-2, the J gene TRBJ1-1; D remains ambiguous. The V gene lost 2 bases and the J gene lost 8 bases, with 9 bases spanning the gap. The germline CDR1 and CDR2 sequences are SGHTA and FQGNSA. This CDR3 comprises 12 residues.

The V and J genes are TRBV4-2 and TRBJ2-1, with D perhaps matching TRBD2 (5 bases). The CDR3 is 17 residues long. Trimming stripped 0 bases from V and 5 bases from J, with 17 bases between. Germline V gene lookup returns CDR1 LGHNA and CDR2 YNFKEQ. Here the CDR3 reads CASSQDLRDLPDNEQFF. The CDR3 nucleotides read TGTGCCAGCAGCCAAGATCTGAGGGATCTCCCCGACAATGAGCAGTTCTTC.

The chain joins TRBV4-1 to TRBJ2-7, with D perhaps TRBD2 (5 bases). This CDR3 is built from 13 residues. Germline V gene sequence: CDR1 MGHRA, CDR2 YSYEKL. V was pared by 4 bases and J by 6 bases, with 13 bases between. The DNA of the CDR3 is TGCGCCAGCAGCCCTGATACGGGGTCCGAGCAGTACGTC. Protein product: CASSPDTGSEQYV.

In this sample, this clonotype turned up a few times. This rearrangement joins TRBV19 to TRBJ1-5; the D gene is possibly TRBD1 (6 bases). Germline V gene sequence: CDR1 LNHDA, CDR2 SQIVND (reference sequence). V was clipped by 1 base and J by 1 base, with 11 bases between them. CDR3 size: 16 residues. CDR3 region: CASSIAGAGSNQPQHF. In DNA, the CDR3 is TGTGCCAGTAGTATAGCAGGGGCGGGGAGCAATCAGCCCCAGCATTTT.

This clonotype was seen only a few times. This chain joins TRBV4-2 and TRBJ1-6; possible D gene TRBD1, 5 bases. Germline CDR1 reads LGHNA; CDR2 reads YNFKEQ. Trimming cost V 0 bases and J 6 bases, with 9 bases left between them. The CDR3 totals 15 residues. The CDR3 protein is CASSQDLGVNSPLHF. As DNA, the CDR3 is TGTGCCAGCAGCCAAGATTTGGGGGTTAATTCACCCCTCCACTTT.